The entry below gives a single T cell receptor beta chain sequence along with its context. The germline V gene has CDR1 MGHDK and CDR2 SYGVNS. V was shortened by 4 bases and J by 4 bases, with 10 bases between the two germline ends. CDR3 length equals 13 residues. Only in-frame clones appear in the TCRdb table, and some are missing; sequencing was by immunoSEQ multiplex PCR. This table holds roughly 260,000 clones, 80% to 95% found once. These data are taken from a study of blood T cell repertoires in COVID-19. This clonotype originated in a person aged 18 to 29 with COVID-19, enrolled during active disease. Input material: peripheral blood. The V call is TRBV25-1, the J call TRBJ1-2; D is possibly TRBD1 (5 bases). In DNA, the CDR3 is TGTGCCAGCAGTGGCAGGGTGAGCTATGGCTACACCTTC. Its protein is CASSGRVSYGYTF.